These 14 T cell receptor beta chains were sequenced from one sample in a study of blood T cell repertoires in COVID-19. Profiling relied on immunoSEQ multiplex PCR, and the TCRdb table lists in-frame clones only, not all of them. Seen here are around 500,000 clones, approximately 83% observed once, and the top ten hold 3.2%. The sample taken for sequencing was peripheral blood. All receptors come from a human donor in a cohort sampled during active COVID-19.

This clone occurred a few times. This chain uses TRBV6-5 with TRBJ2-2, with no clear D. The CDR3 consists of 15 residues. Trimming shortened V by 7 bases and J by 4 bases, and 16 bases separated the two germline ends. Germline CDR1 is MNHEY and CDR2 is SVGAGI. CDR3 nucleotide sequence: TGTGCCAGCAAAAGAGGTGAAGTAGGCACCGGGGAGCTGTTTTTT. Translated: CASKRGEVGTGELFF.

This clone has a single count. The chain couples TRBV30 to TRBJ1-2, with 7 nucleotides matching TRBD1. CDR1 GTSNPN and CDR2 SVGIG come from the germline V gene (reference sequence). V was pared by 7 bases and J by 4 bases, with 15 bases of the junction left unmatched. The CDR3 totals 15 residues. Here the CDR3 reads CAFNIRQGAFYGYTF. The DNA for the CDR3 is TGTGCCTTTAATATCAGACAGGGAGCCTTCTATGGCTACACCTTC.

The rearrangement links TRBV5-1 to TRBJ2-3, with D possibly TRBD2 on 6 matching bases. The germline CDR1 and CDR2 sequences are SGHRS and YFSETQ. The CDR3 runs 14 residues. Trimming removed 2 bases at V and 4 bases at J, with 11 bases between. The CDR3 is CASSLGGGADTQYF. The DNA for the CDR3 is TGCGCCAGCAGCTTAGGAGGCGGGGCAGATACGCAGTATTTT.

This clone was seen a single time. The V and J genes are TRBV15 and TRBJ1-1; D is perhaps TRBD1 (6 bases). V lost 2 bases to trimming and J lost 1 base, with 11 bases between them. The CDR3 runs 15 residues. Germline V gene data show CDR1 as LNHNV and CDR2 as YYDKDF (reference sequence). This chain's CDR3 is CATSRKLQGNTEAFF. The CDR3 DNA is TGTGCCACCAGCAGAAAGTTACAGGGGAACACTGAAGCTTTCTTT.

This clone was seen many times. The chain recombines TRBV7-2 with TRBJ1-6, with D unresolved. The CDR3 is 15 residues long. CDR1 and CDR2 from the germline V gene are SGHTA and FQGNSA. The V end was cut by 7 bases, the J end by 9 bases, with 19 bases between. The DNA for the CDR3 is TGTGCCAGCATCCTAATACCGGGTGAGGGTTCACCCCTCCACTTT. Its protein is CASILIPGEGSPLHF.

The chain links TRBV4-2 to TRBJ1-4; the D gene is possibly TRBD1 (6 bases). V lost 1 base and J lost 3, with 9 bases in between. Germline-derived CDR1 and CDR2 are LGHNA and YNFKEQ. CDR3 size: 15 residues. CDR3 DNA: TGTGCCAGCAGCCAAGGGGGGCAGGCTAATGAAAAACTGTTTTTT. Protein product: CASSQGGQANEKLFF.

This clone was seen just once. This chain links TRBV29-1 with TRBJ2-7; 11 nucleotides match TRBD2. V lost 4 bases to trimming and J lost 6 bases; unmatched junction nucleotides: 8. The CDR3 totals 14 residues. In germline, CDR1 is SQVTM, CDR2 ANQGSEA. In DNA, the CDR3 is TGCAGCGTTGTGGGTAGCGGGAGGGCCGGCGAGCAGTACTTC. Its translation is CSVVGSGRAGEQYF.

This sequence joins TRBV2 and TRBJ1-2, with 7 bases that match TRBD1. The CDR3 loop spans 13 amino acids. CDR1 is SNHLY and CDR2 is FYNNEI in the germline V gene. V shed 8 bases, J shed 1 base, and the junction held 4 bases outside the gene matches. Here the CDR3 reads CASFGQVNYGYTF. The CDR3 DNA reads as TGTGCCAGCTTCGGACAGGTTAACTATGGCTACACCTTC.

The chain combines TRBV6-1 with TRBJ1-4; TRBD1 matches at 7 bases. CDR3 size: 15 residues. Germline loops: CDR1 MNHNS, CDR2 SASEGT. V was pared by 0 bases and J by 8 bases, with 6 bases of the junction left unmatched. The chain's CDR3 is CASSEAGTVGEKLFF. The DNA of the CDR3 is TGTGCCAGCAGTGAAGCCGGGACAGTCGGAGAAAAACTGTTTTTT.

This chain joins TRBV5-1 and TRBJ1-1, with D perhaps TRBD1 (6 bases). Germline values: CDR1 SGHRS, CDR2 YFSETQ. The ends were cut back, 4 bases at V and 4 bases at J, with 14 bases in the middle. The CDR3 extends over 14 amino acids. In DNA form, the CDR3 reads TGCGCCAGCAGCACTACAGGGTTAGCCACTGAAGCTTTCTTT. Its protein is CASSTTGLATEAFF.

The chain has TRBV7-6 and TRBJ2-2, with a weak D call TRBD1 (5 bases). The CDR3 runs 14 residues. V lost 5 bases and J lost 1, with 8 bases in between. Germline V gene data show CDR1 as SGHVS and CDR2 as FNYEAQ. CDR3 amino acids: CASSPTENTGELFF. The CDR3 DNA reads as TGTGCCAGCAGCCCGACAGAGAACACCGGGGAGCTGTTTTTT.

V gene TRBV7-2 combines with J gene TRBJ1-6, with a possible D match to TRBD1 (5 bases). CDR1 and CDR2 from the germline V gene are SGHTA and FQGNSA. This CDR3 region has 12 residues. The germline V and J ends were trimmed by 2 bases and 12 bases, with 8 bases remaining between them. CDR3 sequence reads: CASSLLQGPLHF. The DNA for the CDR3 is TGTGCCAGCAGCTTATTGCAGGGACCCCTCCACTTT.

The chain is built from TRBV30 and TRBJ2-7; a weak D match, TRBD2 (6 bases). The germline V gene encodes CDR1 GTSNPN and CDR2 SVGIG (reference sequence). Trimming removed 3 bases at V and 2 bases at J, with 14 bases between. The CDR3 has 14 residues. In DNA form, the CDR3 reads TGTGCCTGGAGGCGGGACCCCTGGGCCTACGAGCAGTACTTC. Its translation is CAWRRDPWAYEQYF.

This chain joins TRBV30 and TRBJ2-1; 7 nucleotides line up with TRBD2. The CDR3 is 11 amino acids. The V gene end was trimmed by 2 bases and the J gene end by 12 bases; junction bases not matched to a gene: 4. Germline assignment: CDR1 GTSNPN and CDR2 SVGIG (reference sequence). The CDR3 sequence is CAWSLRERQFF. For the CDR3, the DNA is TGTGCCTGGAGTTTGCGGGAGCGGCAGTTCTTC.